One and the same sample provided the 25 T cell receptor beta chains below, sequenced in a study of cytomegalovirus exposure and HLA in healthy donors. In the PCR, 60 Vbeta and 13 Jbeta primers were used. Here immunoSEQ multiplex PCR was the method, and the copy in TCRdb shows in-frame clones only, minus some. The sample shows 110,000 to 150,000 clones, about 80% of them seen only once. The material sequenced was PBMCs. These receptors all stem from a woman aged 35 to 49 in good health and CMV-seronegative.

CDR3 coding DNA: TGTGCCAGCAGCTTTTCTCTTGATGAAAAACTGTTTTTT. Its translation: CASSFSLDEKLFF. The rearrangement uses TRBV7-2 and TRBJ1-4; D is unresolved. The length of the CDR3 is 13 residues. Between the trimmed V and J ends, which lost 3 bases and 6 bases, there was a span of 8 bases. Germline loops: CDR1 SGHTA, CDR2 FQGNSA.

The chain combines TRBV5-4 with TRBJ1-3; D is unresolved. CDR1 and CDR2 from the germline V gene are SGHNT and YYREEE (reference sequence). The CDR3 spans 13 residues. Trimming stripped 1 base from V and 0 bases from J, with 2 bases between. CDR3 nucleotide sequence: TGTGCCAGCAGCTTGTACTCTGGAAACACCATATATTTT. Protein sequence: CASSLYSGNTIYF. Full variable domain (remainder filled in from reference TRBV5-4 and TRBJ1-3): ETGVTQSPTHLIKTRGQQVTLRCSSQSGHNTVSWYQQALGQGPQFIFQYYREEENGRGNFPPRFSGLQFPNYSSELNVNALELDDSALYLCASSLYSGNTIYFGEGSWLTVV.

This clone was seen just once. The genes are TRBV11-2 and TRBJ2-7; the match to TRBD1 covers 9 bases. V lost 6 bases to trimming and J lost 3 bases; unmatched junction nucleotides: 12. CDR3 length: 16 residues. Looked up from germline, CDR1 is SGHAT and CDR2 is FQNNGV. The CDR3 bases are TGTGCCAGCAGGACGTATATCCGGGACAGGGACTACGAGCAGTACTTC. This gives the protein CASRTYIRDRDYEQYF. Drawing the rest from reference TRBV11-2 and TRBJ2-7, the complete variable domain is EAGVAQSPRYKIIEKRQSVAFWCNPISGHATLYWYQQILGQGPKLLIQFQNNGVVDDSQLPKDRFSAERLKGVDSTLKIQPAKLEDSAVYLCASRTYIRDRDYEQYFGPGTRLTVT.

This clone appeared once. This CDR3 is CASSQDALGAQPQHF. The CDR3 DNA reads TGCGCCAGCAGCCAAGACGCCCTTGGGGCCCAGCCCCAGCATTTT. V gene TRBV4-3 combines with J gene TRBJ1-5, with a tentative D call TRBD1 (5 bases). Per the germline V gene, CDR1 is LGHNA and CDR2 is YSLEER. The CDR3 is made up of 15 amino acids. V shed 0 bases and J shed 7 bases, with 13 bases lying between them.

Details on this clone: One end of the junction varies from germline; a read error may be responsible. This chain uses TRBV5-4 with TRBJ1-1; D ambiguous. The CDR3 loop spans 16 amino acids. Germline assignment: CDR1 SGHNT and CDR2 YYREEE (reference sequence). CDR3 residues: CASSQDWRVVTGEAFF. The CDR3 DNA follows: TGCGCCAGCAGCCAAGACTGGAGGGTGGTAACCGGTGAAGCTTTCTTT.

The rearrangement links TRBV4-2 to TRBJ2-1; 7 bases line up with TRBD2. V was pared by 3 bases and J by 4 bases, with 9 bases of the junction left unmatched. The CDR3 has 16 residues. Germline-derived CDR1 and CDR2 are LGHNA and YNFKEQ. The CDR3 is CASSQVASGLYNEQFF. The CDR3, as DNA: TGTGCCAGCAGCCAGGTAGCTAGCGGACTTTACAATGAGCAGTTCTTC.

J is TRBJ2-1 and V is TRBV20-1; TRBD1 might be the D (5 bases). Germline CDR1 and CDR2: DFQATT and SNEGSKA (reference sequence). V was trimmed by 4 bases and J by 5 bases, leaving 6 bases between them. The CDR3 contains 11 residues. The CDR3 region is CSATDNNEQFF. Written as DNA, the CDR3 is TGCAGTGCTACGGACAACAATGAGCAGTTCTTC.

The genes are TRBV11-3 and TRBJ1-3; D possibly corresponds to TRBD1 (5 bases). Trimming took off 5 bases at V and 2 bases at J, with 16 bases between the two ends. This CDR3 comprises 16 residues. Germline lookup yields CDR1 SGHNT and CDR2 YENEEA. CDR3 amino acids: CASSLTGGYAGNTIYF. The CDR3 bases are TGTGCCAGCAGCCTAACGGGGGGATATGCTGGAAACACCATATATTTT.

The V call is TRBV28, the J call TRBJ1-2; a weak D match, TRBD1 (6 bases). The CDR3 contains 14 residues. Germline V gene sequence: CDR1 MDHEN, CDR2 SYDVKM. V dropped 3 bases and J dropped 4 bases, with 12 bases sitting between them. This chain's CDR3 is CASSFQRTVYGYTF. Here the CDR3 DNA reads TGTGCCAGCAGTTTCCAACGGACAGTCTATGGCTACACCTTC.

This chain links TRBV19 with TRBJ2-1; perhaps TRBD2 as D (6 bases). The CDR3 length is 13 residues. Germline values: CDR1 LNHDA, CDR2 SQIVND (reference sequence). Trimming stripped 10 bases from V and 5 bases from J, with 15 bases between. The CDR3 nucleotides read TGTGCCACTTGGGACTTCATACACAATGAGCAGTTCTTC. It specifies CATWDFIHNEQFF.

The rearrangement uses TRBV28 and TRBJ2-5; TRBD1 matches 9 bases. CDR1 and CDR2 from the germline V gene are MDHEN and SYDVKM. The CDR3 consists of 16 residues. V gave up 4 bases and J gave up 5 bases; unmatched junction bases: 11. The CDR3 bases are TGTGCCAGCAGTTCCGTAGGGACAGGGTACGCGGAGACCCAGTACTTC. This encodes CASSSVGTGYAETQYF.

The chain combines TRBV29-1 with TRBJ2-3; 8 nucleotides match TRBD2. The J segment lost 0 bases and the V segment lost 4 bases, leaving 6 bases of the junction unmatched. This CDR3 is built from 15 residues. CDR1 and CDR2 from the germline V gene are SQVTM and ANQGSEA. CDR3 DNA: TGCAGCGTTGTCCCCAGCGGGGGTAGCACAGATACGCAGTATTTT. Its translation: CSVVPSGGSTDTQYF.

CDR3 residues: CASSHPQGSGNTIYF. DNA of the CDR3: TGTGCCAGCAGCCATCCTCAGGGGTCTGGAAACACCATATATTTT. The rearrangement uses TRBV6-6 and TRBJ1-3; the D gene is possibly TRBD1 (6 bases). This CDR3 has 15 amino acids. V lost 6 bases, J lost 1 base, and 13 bases lay in between. Germline CDR1 MNHNY, CDR2 SVGAGI (reference sequence).

The CDR3 loop reads CASKIAGGYEQYF. The CDR3 nucleotides read TGTGCCAGCAAAATAGCGGGGGGCTACGAGCAGTACTTC. The chain combines TRBV28 with TRBJ2-7; the match to TRBD2 covers 10 bases. The trim removed 7 bases at V and 3 bases at J, leaving 3 bases unmatched. This CDR3 is built from 13 residues. Germline V gene lookup returns CDR1 MDHEN and CDR2 SYDVKM.

The chain combines TRBV28 with TRBJ2-7; D might be TRBD1 (5 bases). CDR1 and CDR2 (germline): MDHEN, SYDVKM. The CDR3 loop spans 13 amino acids. V dropped 3 bases and J dropped 4 bases, with 10 bases sitting between them. The CDR3 DNA sequence: TGTGCCAGCAGTTTGGGCAGGGCGTACGAGCAGTACTTC. Protein: CASSLGRAYEQYF.

The V gene is TRBV10-3, the J gene TRBJ2-5; TRBD1 aligns across 7 bases. The last part of the DNA fits TRBJ2-7 better; the J call may be wrong. CDR1 is ENHRY and CDR2 is SYGVKD in the germline V gene. The CDR3 sequence is 17 residues long. Here the CDR3 reads CAISDTGANHPPYEQYF. CDR3 nucleotides: TGTGCCATCAGTGACACAGGGGCCAACCACCCCCCCTACGAGCAGTACTTC.

V gene TRBV4-3 combines with J gene TRBJ2-7; D might be TRBD2 (6 bases). Germline V CDR1 and CDR2: LGHNA, YSLEER. V was pared by 1 base and J by 5 bases, with 12 bases between. The CDR3 is made up of 14 amino acids. CDR3 residues: CASSQGLGSHEQYF. In DNA form, the CDR3 reads TGCGCCAGCAGCCAAGGTCTCGGGAGTCACGAGCAGTACTTC.

V is TRBV15 and J is TRBJ2-5; TRBD1 matches at 7 bases. Germline V gene sequence: CDR1 LNHNV, CDR2 YYDKDF (reference sequence). V was clipped by 5 bases and J by 4 bases; unmatched bases: 4. The CDR3 has 13 amino acids. The CDR3 spells CATSLRQGETQYF. CDR3 in DNA: TGTGCCACCAGCTTAAGACAGGGAGAGACCCAGTACTTC.

The V call is TRBV19, the J call TRBJ2-1; TRBD2 might be the D (6 bases). CDR1 and CDR2 (germline): LNHDA, SQIVND (reference sequence). CDR3 length: 13 amino acids. The V and J ends lost 10 bases and 2 bases respectively, with 12 bases between them. The CDR3 bases are TGTGCCACCACATCTAGCGCCTACAATGAGCAGTTCTTC. This translates into CATTSSAYNEQFF.

This clone was detected only a few times. J is TRBJ2-7 and V is TRBV18; 9 nucleotides line up with TRBD1. CDR1 KGHSH and CDR2 LQKENI come from the germline V gene. J was trimmed by 6 bases and V by 0 bases; bases with no gene match: 15. The CDR3 totals 18 residues. Written as DNA, the CDR3 is TGTGCCAGCTCACCACCGGGAACCTGGACAGGGGAGGGCAGCGAGCAGTACTTC. Translating it yields CASSPPGTWTGEGSEQYF.

The chain employs TRBV18 and TRBJ1-1; 7 bases line up with TRBD1. CDR3 length: 16 amino acids. Germline lookup yields CDR1 KGHSH and CDR2 LQKENI. J gave up 5 bases and V 3 bases, and 12 bases lay outside the gene matches. CDR3 region: CASSPTSTGVGTEAFF. CDR3 DNA: TGTGCCAGCTCACCTACCTCTACAGGGGTCGGTACTGAAGCTTTCTTT. Looking up the rest from reference TRBV18 and TRBJ1-1 gives the full variable domain: NAGVMQNPRHLVRRRGQEARLRCSPMKGHSHVYWYRQLPEEGLKFMVYLQKENIIDESGMPKERFSAEFPKEGPSILRIQQVVRGDSAAYFCASSPTSTGVGTEAFFGQGTRLTVV.

The rearrangement links TRBV27 to TRBJ2-7, with 7 bases lining up with TRBD1. The CDR3 sequence is 14 residues long. Germline trimming cut 6 bases from V and 2 bases from J; bases unmatched to any gene: 7. Germline assignment: CDR1 MNHEY and CDR2 SMNVEV (reference sequence). CDR3: CASSPGQFPYEQYF. CDR3 DNA: TGTGCCAGCAGCCCGGGACAGTTCCCCTACGAGCAGTACTTC.

The CDR3 protein is CASSPSGTGGSDTQYF. For the CDR3, the DNA is TGTGCCAGCAGCCCCTCCGGGACAGGGGGGTCAGATACGCAGTATTTT. This chain uses TRBV5-4 with TRBJ2-3, with TRBD1 matching 11 bases. Looked up from germline, CDR1 is SGHNT and CDR2 is YYREEE (reference sequence). The J segment lost 4 bases and the V segment lost 4 bases, leaving 8 bases of the junction unmatched. The CDR3 extends over 16 amino acids. Based on the CDR3 plus reference TRBV5-4 and TRBJ2-3, the full variable domain is ETGVTQSPTHLIKTRGQQVTLRCSSQSGHNTVSWYQQALGQGPQFIFQYYREEENGRGNFPPRFSGLQFPNYSSELNVNALELDDSALYLCASSPSGTGGSDTQYFGPGTRLTVL.

The rearrangement uses TRBV6-4 and TRBJ1-1, with TRBD1 matching over 7 bases. Germline V lookup: CDR1 MRHNA, CDR2 SNTAGT. Trimming removed 4 bases from V and 3 bases from J; junction bases left unmatched: 11. The CDR3 spans 16 residues. DNA of the CDR3: TGTGCCAGCAGTGCTCAGGCAGGGGGAATCCACACTGAAGCTTTCTTT. Amino acids: CASSAQAGGIHTEAFF.

This clone was detected only once. V and J are TRBV5-4 and TRBJ2-7; tentatively, D is TRBD1 (6 bases). V lost 3 bases to trimming and J lost 6 bases, with 13 bases between them. CDR1 SGHNT and CDR2 YYREEE come from the germline V gene (reference sequence). The CDR3 runs 13 residues. The CDR3 region has the DNA TGTGCCAGCAGCTCGGAGCCAGGGGCCGAGCAGTACTTC. Translating it yields CASSSEPGAEQYF.